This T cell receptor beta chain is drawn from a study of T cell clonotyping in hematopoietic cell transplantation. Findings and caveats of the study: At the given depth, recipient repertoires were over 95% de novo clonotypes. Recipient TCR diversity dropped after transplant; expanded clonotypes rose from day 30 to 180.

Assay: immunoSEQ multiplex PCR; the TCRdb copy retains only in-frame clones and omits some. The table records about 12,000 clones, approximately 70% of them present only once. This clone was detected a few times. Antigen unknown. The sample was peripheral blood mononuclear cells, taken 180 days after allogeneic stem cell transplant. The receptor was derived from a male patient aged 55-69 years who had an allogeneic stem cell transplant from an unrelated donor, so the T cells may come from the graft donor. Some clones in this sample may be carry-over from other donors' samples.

CDR3 in DNA: TGCAGCGTTCTGGCGGCGAACACTGAAGCTTTCTTT. Translating it yields CSVLAANTEAFF. This chain connects TRBV29-1 to TRBJ1-1; D remains ambiguous. The CDR3 length is 12 residues. The V and J ends lost 5 bases and 1 base respectively, with 8 bases between them. The germline gives CDR1 SQVTM, CDR2 ANQGSEA.